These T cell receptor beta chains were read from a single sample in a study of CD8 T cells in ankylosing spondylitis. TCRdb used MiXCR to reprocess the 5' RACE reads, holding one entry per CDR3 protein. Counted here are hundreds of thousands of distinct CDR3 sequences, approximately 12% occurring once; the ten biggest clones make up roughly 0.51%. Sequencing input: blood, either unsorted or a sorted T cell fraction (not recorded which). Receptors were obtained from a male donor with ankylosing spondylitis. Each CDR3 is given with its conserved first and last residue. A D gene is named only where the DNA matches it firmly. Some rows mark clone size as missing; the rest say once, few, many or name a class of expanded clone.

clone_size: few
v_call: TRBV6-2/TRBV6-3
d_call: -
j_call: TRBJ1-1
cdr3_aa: CASIHSVSTEAFF
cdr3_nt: TGTGCCAGCATCCACTCCGTCAGCACTGAAGCTTTCTTT

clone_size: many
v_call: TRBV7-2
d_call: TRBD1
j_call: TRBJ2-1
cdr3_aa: CASSINRGSYNEQFF
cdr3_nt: TGTGCCAGCAGCATAAACAGGGGGTCCTACAATGAGCAGTTCTTC

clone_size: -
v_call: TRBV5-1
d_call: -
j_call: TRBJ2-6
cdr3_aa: CASRKLDSGANVLTF
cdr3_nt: TGCGCCAGCAGGAAACTTGACTCTGGGGCCAACGTCCTGACTTTC

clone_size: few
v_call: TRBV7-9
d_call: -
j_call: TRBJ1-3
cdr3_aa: CASRAPGHSSSGNTIYF
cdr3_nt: TGTGCCAGCAGAGCCCCGGGACATTCGAGCTCTGGAAACACCATATATTTT

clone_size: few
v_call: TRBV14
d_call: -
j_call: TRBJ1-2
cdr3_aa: CASSRRQYYGYTF
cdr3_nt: TGTGCCAGCAGCCGAAGACAGTACTATGGCTACACCTTC

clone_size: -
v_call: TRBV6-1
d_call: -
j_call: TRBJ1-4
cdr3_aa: CASRGILETNEKLFF
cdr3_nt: TGTGCCAGCAGGGGAATCCTTGAAACTAATGAAAAACTGTTTTTT

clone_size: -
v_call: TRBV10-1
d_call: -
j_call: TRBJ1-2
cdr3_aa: CATQSAAGYGYTF
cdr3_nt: TGCGCCACCCAATCGGCCGCGGGGTATGGCTACACCTTC

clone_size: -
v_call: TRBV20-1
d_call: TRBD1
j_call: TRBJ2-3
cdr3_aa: CSASLYGRTGQGPDTQYF
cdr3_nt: TGCAGTGCTTCTTTGTACGGACGGACGGGACAGGGACCAGATACGCAGTATTTT

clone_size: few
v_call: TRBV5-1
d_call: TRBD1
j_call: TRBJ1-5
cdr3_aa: CASSSGTGQENQPQHF
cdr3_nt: TGCGCCAGCAGCTCCGGGACAGGGCAAGAGAATCAGCCCCAGCATTTT

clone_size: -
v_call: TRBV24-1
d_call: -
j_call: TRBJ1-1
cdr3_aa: CAAGRVTEAFF
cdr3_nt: TGTGCCGCCGGGCGGGTCACTGAAGCTTTCTTT

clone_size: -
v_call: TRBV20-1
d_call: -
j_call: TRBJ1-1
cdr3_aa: CSARDGGPEDTEAFF
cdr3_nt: TGCAGTGCTAGAGATGGAGGACCAGAGGACACTGAAGCTTTCTTT

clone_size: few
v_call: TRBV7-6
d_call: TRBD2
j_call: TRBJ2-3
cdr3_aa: CASSVNSGRTDTQYF
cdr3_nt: TGTGCCAGCAGCGTGAATAGCGGGAGGACAGATACGCAGTATTTT

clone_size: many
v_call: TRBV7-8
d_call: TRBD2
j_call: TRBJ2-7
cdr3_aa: CASSLTSGGSYEQYF
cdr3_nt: TGTGCCAGCAGCCTGACTAGCGGGGGATCCTACGAGCAGTACTTC

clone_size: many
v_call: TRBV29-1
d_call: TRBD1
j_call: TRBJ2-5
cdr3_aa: CSSGYRGTQETQYF
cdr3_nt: TGCAGCTCTGGGTACAGGGGGACCCAAGAGACCCAGTACTTC

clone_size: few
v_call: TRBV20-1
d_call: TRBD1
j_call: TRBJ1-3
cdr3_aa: CSAEHRGNGNTIYF
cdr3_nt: TGCAGTGCAGAACACAGGGGGAATGGAAACACCATATATTTT

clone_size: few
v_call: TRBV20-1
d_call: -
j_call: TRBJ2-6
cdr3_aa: CSAPLPGRLNSGANVLTF
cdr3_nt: TGCAGTGCTCCACTCCCAGGGCGGCTTAACTCTGGGGCCAACGTCCTGACTTTC

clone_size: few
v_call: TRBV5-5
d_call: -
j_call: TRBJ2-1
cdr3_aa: CASSLGGSGYNEQFF
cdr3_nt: TGTGCCAGCAGCTTGGGGGGGTCGGGGTACAATGAGCAGTTCTTC

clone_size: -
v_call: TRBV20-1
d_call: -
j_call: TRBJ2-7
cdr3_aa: CSARQAVSYEQYF
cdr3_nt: TGCAGTGCTAGGCAGGCAGTGTCCTACGAGCAGTACTTC

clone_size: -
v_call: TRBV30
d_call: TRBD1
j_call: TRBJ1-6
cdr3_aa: CAWRPRTGLNSPLHF
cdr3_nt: TGTGCCTGGAGGCCCCGGACAGGGCTGAATTCACCCCTCCACTTT

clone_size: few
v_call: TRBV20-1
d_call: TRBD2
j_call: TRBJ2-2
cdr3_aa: CSARNSGSIGELFF
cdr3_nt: TGCAGTGCTAGAAATAGCGGGTCGATCGGGGAGCTGTTTTTT

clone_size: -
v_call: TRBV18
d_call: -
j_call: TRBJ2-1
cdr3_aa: CASSQPGSYNEQFF
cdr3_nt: TGTGCCAGCTCACAGCCGGGGTCATACAATGAGCAGTTCTTC

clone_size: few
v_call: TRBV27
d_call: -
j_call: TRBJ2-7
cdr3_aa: CASSAGGHYEQYF
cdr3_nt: TGTGCCAGCAGTGCCGGGGGTCACTACGAGCAGTACTTC

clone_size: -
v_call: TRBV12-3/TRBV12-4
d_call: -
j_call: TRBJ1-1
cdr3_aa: CASSLLGQAFF
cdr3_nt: TGTGCCAGCAGTTTGCTGGGCCAGGCTTTCTTT

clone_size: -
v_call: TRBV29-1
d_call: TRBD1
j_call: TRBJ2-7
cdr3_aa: CSVDPGQDEQYF
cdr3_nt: TGCAGCGTCGATCCTGGACAGGACGAGCAGTACTTC

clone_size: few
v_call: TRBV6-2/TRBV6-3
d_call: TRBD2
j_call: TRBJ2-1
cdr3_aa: CATRALAGFFNEQFF
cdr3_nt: TGTGCCACTCGCGCCCTAGCGGGATTTTTTAATGAGCAGTTCTTC

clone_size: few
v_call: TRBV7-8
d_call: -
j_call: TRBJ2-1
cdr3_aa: CASSLAQGGLGEQFF
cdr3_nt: TGTGCCAGCAGCTTAGCCCAGGGGGGATTGGGTGAGCAGTTCTTC

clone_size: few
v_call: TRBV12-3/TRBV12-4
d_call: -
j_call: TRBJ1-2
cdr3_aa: CASSFRSPGASYTF
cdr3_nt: TGTGCCAGCAGTTTTAGGTCTCCAGGGGCGAGCTACACCTTC

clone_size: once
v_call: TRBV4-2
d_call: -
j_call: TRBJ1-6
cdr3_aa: CASSQDIRANLHF
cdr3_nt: TGTGCCAGCAGCCAAGATATAAGGGCCAACCTCCACTTT

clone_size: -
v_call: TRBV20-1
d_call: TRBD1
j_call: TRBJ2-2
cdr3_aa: CSAKGQGPPLTTGELFF
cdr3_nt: TGCAGTGCTAAGGGACAGGGCCCACCGCTTACCACCGGGGAGCTGTTTTTT

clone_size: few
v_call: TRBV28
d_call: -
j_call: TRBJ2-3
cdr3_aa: CASRTLQGSSTDTQYF
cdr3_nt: TGTGCCAGCAGGACCCTACAGGGATCGAGCACAGATACGCAGTATTTT

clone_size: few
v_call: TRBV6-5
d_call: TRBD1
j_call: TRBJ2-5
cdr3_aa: CASSSQGDETQYF
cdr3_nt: TGTGCCAGCAGTTCCCAGGGGGACGAGACCCAGTACTTC

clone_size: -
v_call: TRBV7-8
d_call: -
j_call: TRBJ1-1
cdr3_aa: CASSHRQVGTEAFF
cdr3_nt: TGTGCCAGCAGCCATAGACAGGTCGGGACTGAAGCTTTCTTT

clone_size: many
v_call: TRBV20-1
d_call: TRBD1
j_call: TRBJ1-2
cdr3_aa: CSASGQGGPNYGYTF
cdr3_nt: TGCAGTGCTTCGGGACAGGGAGGTCCTAACTATGGCTACACCTTC

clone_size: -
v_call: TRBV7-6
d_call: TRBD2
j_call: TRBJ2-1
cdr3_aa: CASSLGLAGSSYNEQFF
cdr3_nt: TGTGCCAGCAGCTTAGGCCTAGCGGGCAGCTCCTACAATGAGCAGTTCTTC

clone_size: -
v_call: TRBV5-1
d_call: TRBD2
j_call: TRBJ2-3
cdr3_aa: CASSLTSGSRGTDTQYF
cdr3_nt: TGCGCCAGCAGCTTAACTAGCGGGAGTAGGGGCACAGATACGCAGTATTTT

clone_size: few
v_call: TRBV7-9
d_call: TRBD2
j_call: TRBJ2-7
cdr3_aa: CASSMRLAVYEQYF
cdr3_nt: TGTGCCAGCAGCATGAGACTAGCAGTCTACGAGCAGTACTTC

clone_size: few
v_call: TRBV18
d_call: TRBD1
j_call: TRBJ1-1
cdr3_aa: CASSPGTGPRRAEAFF
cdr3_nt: TGTGCCAGCTCCCCTGGGACAGGCCCCAGGAGGGCTGAAGCTTTCTTT

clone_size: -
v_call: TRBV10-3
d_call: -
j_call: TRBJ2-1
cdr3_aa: CAINDGRYNEQFF
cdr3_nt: TGTGCCATCAATGACGGTCGGTACAATGAGCAGTTCTTC

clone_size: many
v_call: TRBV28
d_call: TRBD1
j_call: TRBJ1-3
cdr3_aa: CASSLEQGRYGNTIYF
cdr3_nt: TGTGCCAGCAGCCTAGAACAGGGGCGTTACGGAAACACCATATATTTT

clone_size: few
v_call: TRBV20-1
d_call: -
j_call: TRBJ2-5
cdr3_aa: CSARVEGWTKETQYF
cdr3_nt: TGCAGTGCTAGAGTGGAGGGGTGGACGAAAGAGACCCAGTACTTC

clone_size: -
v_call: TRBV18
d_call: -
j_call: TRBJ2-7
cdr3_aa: CASSPRAPPEQYF
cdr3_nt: TGTGCCAGCTCACCCAGGGCCCCCCCCGAGCAGTACTTC

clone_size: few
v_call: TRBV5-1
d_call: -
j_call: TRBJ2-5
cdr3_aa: CASSISPQVYGTQYF
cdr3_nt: TGCGCCAGCAGCATTTCCCCACAGGTCTACGGGACCCAGTACTTC

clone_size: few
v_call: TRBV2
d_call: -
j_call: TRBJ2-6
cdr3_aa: CASSGVKGLANVLTF
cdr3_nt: TGTGCCAGCAGTGGGGTAAAGGGTCTGGCCAACGTCCTGACTTTC

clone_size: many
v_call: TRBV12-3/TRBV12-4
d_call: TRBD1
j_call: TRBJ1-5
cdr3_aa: CASSLTGRDQPQHF
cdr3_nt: TGTGCCAGCAGCCTGACAGGGAGAGATCAGCCCCAGCATTTT

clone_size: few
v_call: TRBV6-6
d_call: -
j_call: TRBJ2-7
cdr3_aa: CASSYSMGYEQYF
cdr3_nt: TGTGCCAGCAGTTACTCGATGGGGTACGAGCAGTACTTC

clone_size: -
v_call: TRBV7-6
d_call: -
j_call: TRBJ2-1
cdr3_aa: CASSLGASGRPYNEQFF
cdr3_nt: TGTGCCAGCAGCTTAGGGGCAAGCGGGCGACCTTACAATGAGCAGTTCTTC

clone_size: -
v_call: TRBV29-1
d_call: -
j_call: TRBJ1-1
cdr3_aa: CSVVARDRGTEAFF
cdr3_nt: TGCAGCGTTGTTGCGAGGGACCGGGGCACTGAAGCTTTCTTT

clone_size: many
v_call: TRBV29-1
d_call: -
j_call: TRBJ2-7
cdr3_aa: CSVLSLRGTSYEQYF
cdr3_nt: TGCAGCGTTCTATCTTTGAGGGGGACATCCTACGAGCAGTACTTC

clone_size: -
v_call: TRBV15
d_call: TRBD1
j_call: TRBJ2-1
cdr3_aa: CATSRTGTGLCNEQFF
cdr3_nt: TGTGCCACCAGCAGAACCGGGACAGGTCTCTGCAATGAGCAGTTCTTC

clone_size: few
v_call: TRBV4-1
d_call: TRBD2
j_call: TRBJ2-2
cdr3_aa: CASSPLAGATGELFF
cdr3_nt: TGCGCCAGCAGCCCGCTAGCGGGGGCCACCGGGGAGCTGTTTTTT

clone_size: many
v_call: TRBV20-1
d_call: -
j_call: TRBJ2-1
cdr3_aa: CSARPPRYGGTYNEQFF
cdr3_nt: TGCAGTGCTAGACCCCCTCGGTATGGGGGGACCTACAATGAGCAGTTCTTC

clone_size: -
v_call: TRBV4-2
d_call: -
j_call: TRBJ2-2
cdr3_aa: CASSHTALTGELFF
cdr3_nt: TGTGCCAGCAGCCACACCGCGCTCACCGGGGAGCTGTTTTTT

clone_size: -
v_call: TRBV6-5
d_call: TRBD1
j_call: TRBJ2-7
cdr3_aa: CASSYTSTGGGYEQYF
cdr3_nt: TGTGCCAGCAGTTACACTTCTACAGGGGGCGGGTACGAGCAGTACTTC

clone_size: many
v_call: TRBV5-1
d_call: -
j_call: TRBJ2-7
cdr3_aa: CASSFGTADNTYEQYF
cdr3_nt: TGCGCCAGCAGTTTCGGAACCGCCGACAACACCTACGAGCAGTACTTC

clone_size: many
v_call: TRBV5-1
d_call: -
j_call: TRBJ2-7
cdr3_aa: CASSSGIYEQYF
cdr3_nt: TGCGCCAGCAGCTCCGGGATCTACGAGCAGTACTTC

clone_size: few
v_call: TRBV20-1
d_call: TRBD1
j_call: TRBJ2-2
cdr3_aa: CSAKTGFTGELFF
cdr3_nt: TGCAGTGCTAAGACAGGGTTCACCGGGGAGCTGTTTTTT